This T cell receptor (beta chain) was sequenced during a study of blood T cell repertoires in COVID-19. Study overall: Samples of COVID-19 (acute and convalescent) were obtained from the United States, Italy and Spain.

The CDR3 runs to 16 residues. Germline CDR1 is SGHNT and CDR2 is YENEEA. V lost 1 base, J lost 4 bases, and 5 bases stayed unmatched. The assay was immunoSEQ multiplex PCR, and TCRdb's table has in-frame clones only and misses some. The profile shows roughly 100,000 clones, approximately 82% of them singletons. The chain recombines TRBV11-3 with TRBJ2-2; TRBD2 matches 8 bases. The source material was peripheral blood. This receptor was obtained from a woman older than 75 with acute or convalescent COVID-19. The chain's CDR3 is CASSLAPSGFTGELFF. As DNA, the CDR3 is TGTGCCAGCAGCTTAGCCCCTAGCGGGTTCACCGGGGAGCTGTTTTTT. Based on the CDR3 plus reference TRBV11-3 and TRBJ2-2, the full variable domain is EAGVVQSPRYKIIEKKQPVAFWCNPISGHNTLYWYLQNLGQGPELLIRYENEEAVDDSQLPKDRFSAERLKGVDSTLKIQPAELGDSAVYLCASSLAPSGFTGELFFGEGSRLTVL.